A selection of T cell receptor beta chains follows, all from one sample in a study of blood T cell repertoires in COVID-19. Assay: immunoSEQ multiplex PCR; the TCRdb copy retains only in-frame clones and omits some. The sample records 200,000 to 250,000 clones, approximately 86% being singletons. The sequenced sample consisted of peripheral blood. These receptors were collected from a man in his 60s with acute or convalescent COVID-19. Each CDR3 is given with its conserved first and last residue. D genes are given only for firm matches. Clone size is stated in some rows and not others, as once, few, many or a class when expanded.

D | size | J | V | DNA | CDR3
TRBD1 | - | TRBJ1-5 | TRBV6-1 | TGTGCCAGCAGTGCCCGGGCAGGGGGCGGCGGTCAGCCCCAGCATTTT | CASSARAGGGGQPQHF
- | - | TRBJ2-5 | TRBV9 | TGTGCCAGCAGCGTAGCCGGGATGGAGACCCAGTACTTC | CASSVAGMETQYF
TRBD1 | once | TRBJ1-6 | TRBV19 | TGTGCCAGTACCAAAACAGGGGGCAGGGGGAATTCACCCCTCCACTTT | CASTKTGGRGNSPLHF
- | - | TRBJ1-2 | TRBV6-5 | TGTGCCAGCCTCGACTCAGTGACTGGCTACACCTTC | CASLDSVTGYTF
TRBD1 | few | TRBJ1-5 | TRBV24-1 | TGTGCCACCAGTGATCCCGGGACAGGCCTCAATCAGCCCCAGCATTTT | CATSDPGTGLNQPQHF
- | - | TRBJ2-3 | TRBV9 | TGTGCCAGCAGCGCCGAAGGGGGCACAGATACGCAGTATTTT | CASSAEGGTDTQYF
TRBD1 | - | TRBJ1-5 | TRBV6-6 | TGTGCCAGCAGTTACGGGACAGGAGTCAATCAGCCCCAGCATTTT | CASSYGTGVNQPQHF
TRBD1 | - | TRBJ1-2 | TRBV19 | TGTGCCACTGGGGACAGCCTAAACTATGGCTACACCTTC | CATGDSLNYGYTF
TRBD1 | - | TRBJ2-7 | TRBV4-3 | TGCGCCAGCAGTCCCGGACAGGGTATGTACGAGCAGTACTTC | CASSPGQGMYEQYF
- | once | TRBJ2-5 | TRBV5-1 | TGCGCCAGCAGCTTGGGGCTAGAAGAGACCCAGTACTTC | CASSLGLEETQYF
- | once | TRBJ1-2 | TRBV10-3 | TGTGCCATCAGTGAGGGGAGTCAGAACTATGGCTACACCTTC | CAISEGSQNYGYTF
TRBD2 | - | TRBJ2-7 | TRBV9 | TGTGCCAGCAGCCCCCCTTTAGCGGGGCGGGGCGAGCAGTACTTC | CASSPPLAGRGEQYF
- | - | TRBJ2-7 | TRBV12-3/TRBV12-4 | TGTGCCAGCACACGGGCGGGTACGATCGAGCAGTACTTC | CASTRAGTIEQYF
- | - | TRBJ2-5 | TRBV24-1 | TGTGCCACCAGTGACCACCCGGGGTTCTTGGAGACCCAGTACTTC | CATSDHPGFLETQYF
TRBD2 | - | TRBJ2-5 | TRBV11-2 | TGTGCCAGCAGCCCCCGGACTAGCCGGGTCGAATTCACTTGTGACTTC | CASSPRTSRVEFTCDF
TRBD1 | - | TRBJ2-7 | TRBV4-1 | TGCGCCAGCAGCCTCGGACAGGGAGGCGAGCAGTACTTC | CASSLGQGGEQYF
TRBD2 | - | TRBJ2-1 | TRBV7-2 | TGTGCCAGCAGCCTACGGGGGGACTCCTACAATGAGCAGTTCTTC | CASSLRGDSYNEQFF
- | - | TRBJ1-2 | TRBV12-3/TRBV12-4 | TGTGCCAGCAGTTTAGCAGGGGTAGGCTACACCTTC | CASSLAGVGYTF
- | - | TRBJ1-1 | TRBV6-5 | TGTGCCAGCAGTTACTCGAGGCCGGGGAACACTGAAGCTTTCTTT | CASSYSRPGNTEAFF
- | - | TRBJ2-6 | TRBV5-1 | TGCGCCAGCAGCTTGACCGGGAAGTCTGGGGCCAACGTCCTGACTTTC | CASSLTGKSGANVLTF